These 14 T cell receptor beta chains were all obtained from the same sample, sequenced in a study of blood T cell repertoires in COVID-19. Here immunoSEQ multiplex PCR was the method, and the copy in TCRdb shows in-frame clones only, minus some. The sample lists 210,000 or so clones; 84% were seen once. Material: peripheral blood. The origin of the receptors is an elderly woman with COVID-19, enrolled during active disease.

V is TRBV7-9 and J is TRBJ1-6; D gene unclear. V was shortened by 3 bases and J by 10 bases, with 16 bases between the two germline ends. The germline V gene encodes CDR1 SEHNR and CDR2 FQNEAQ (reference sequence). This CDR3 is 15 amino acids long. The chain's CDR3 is CASSFSPNSVSPLHF. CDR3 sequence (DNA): TGTGCCAGCAGCTTTTCCCCGAACTCGGTCTCACCCCTCCACTTT. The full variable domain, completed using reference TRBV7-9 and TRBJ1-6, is DTGVSQNPRHKITKRGQNVTFRCDPISEHNRLYWYRQTLGQGPEFLTYFQNEAQLEKSRLLSDRFSAERPKGSFSTLEIQRTEQGDSAMYLCASSFSPNSVSPLHFGNGTRLTVT.

The CDR3 spells CASSEAPSYTDTQYF. The CDR3 nucleotides are TGTGCCAGCAGTGAAGCCCCTTCCTACACAGATACGCAGTATTTT. The rearrangement joins TRBV6-1 to TRBJ2-3; D is undetermined. The V gene's germline CDR1 is MNHNS and CDR2 SASEGT. The V end lost 0 bases, the J end lost 2 bases, and 9 bases lay between the germline ends. The CDR3 runs 15 residues.

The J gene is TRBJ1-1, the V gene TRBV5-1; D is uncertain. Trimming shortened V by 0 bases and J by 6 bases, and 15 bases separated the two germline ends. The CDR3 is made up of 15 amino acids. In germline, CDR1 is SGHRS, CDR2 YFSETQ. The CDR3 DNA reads TGCGCCAGCAGCTTGGCCTCAGGCTGGATCCCTGAAGCTTTCTTT. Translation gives CASSLASGWIPEAFF.

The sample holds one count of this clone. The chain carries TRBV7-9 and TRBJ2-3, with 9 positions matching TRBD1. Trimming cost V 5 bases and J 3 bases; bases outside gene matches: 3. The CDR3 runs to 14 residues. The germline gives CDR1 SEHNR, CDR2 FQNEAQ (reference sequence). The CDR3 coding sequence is TGTGCCAGCAGCGCCGGACAGGGGACAGATACGCAGTATTTT. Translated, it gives CASSAGQGTDTQYF.

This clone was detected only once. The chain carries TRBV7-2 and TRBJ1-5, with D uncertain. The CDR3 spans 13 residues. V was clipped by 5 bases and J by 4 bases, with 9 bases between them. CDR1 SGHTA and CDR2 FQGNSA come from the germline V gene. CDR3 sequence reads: CASSPVRNQPQHF. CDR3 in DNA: TGTGCCAGCAGCCCGGTACGGAATCAGCCCCAGCATTTT.

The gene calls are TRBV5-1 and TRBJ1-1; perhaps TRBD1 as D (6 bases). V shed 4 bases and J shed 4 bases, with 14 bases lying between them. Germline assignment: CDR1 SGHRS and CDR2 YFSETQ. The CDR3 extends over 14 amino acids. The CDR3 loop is CASSLQGRGTEAFF. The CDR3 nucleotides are TGCGCCAGCAGCCTACAGGGTAGGGGCACTGAAGCTTTCTTT. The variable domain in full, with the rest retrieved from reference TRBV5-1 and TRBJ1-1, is KAGVTQTPRYLIKTRGQQVTLSCSPISGHRSVSWYQQTPGQGLQFLFEYFSETQRNKGNFPGRFSGRQFSNSRSEMNVSTLELGDSALYLCASSLQGRGTEAFFGQGTRLTVV.

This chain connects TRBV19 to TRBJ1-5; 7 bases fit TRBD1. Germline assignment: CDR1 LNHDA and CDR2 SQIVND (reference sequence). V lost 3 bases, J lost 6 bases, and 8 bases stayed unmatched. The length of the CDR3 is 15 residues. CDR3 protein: CASSIEGQSGQPQHF. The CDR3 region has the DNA TGTGCCAGTAGTATCGAGGGACAGTCAGGTCAGCCCCAGCATTTT.

In nucleotides, the CDR3 is TGCAGTGCTAGGGGCCCGGGGGAGCAGTACTTC. This sequence encodes CSARGPGEQYF. The J gene is TRBJ2-7, the V gene TRBV20-1, with D possibly being TRBD2 (5 bases). The germline V gene encodes CDR1 DFQATT and CDR2 SNEGSKA (reference sequence). This CDR3 region has 11 residues. Trimming removed 3 bases from V and 7 bases from J, with 10 bases in between.

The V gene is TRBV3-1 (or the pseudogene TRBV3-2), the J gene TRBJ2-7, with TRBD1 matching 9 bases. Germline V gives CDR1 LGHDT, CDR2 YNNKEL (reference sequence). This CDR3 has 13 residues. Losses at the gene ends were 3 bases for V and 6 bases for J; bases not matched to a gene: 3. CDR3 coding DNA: TGTGCCAGCAGCCAGGGACAGGGCGGCGAGCAGTACTTC. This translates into CASSQGQGGEQYF.

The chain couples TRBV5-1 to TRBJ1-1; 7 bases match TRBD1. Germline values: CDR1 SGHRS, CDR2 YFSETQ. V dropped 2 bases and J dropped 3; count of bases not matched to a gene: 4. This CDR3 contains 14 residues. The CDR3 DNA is TGCGCCAGCAGCTTACAGGGGAGAGACACTGAAGCTTTCTTT. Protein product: CASSLQGRDTEAFF.

The CDR3 nucleotides are TGTGCCAGTAGCCTGACAGGGGGCGCAGTCAATGAGCAGTTCTTC. As protein: CASSLTGGAVNEQFF. This chain uses TRBV19 with TRBJ2-1, with TRBD1 matching 10 bases. With 6 bases clipped from V and 6 bases from J, the junction kept 8 bases outside the gene matches. The germline CDR1 and CDR2 sequences are LNHDA and SQIVND (reference sequence). This CDR3 is built from 15 residues.

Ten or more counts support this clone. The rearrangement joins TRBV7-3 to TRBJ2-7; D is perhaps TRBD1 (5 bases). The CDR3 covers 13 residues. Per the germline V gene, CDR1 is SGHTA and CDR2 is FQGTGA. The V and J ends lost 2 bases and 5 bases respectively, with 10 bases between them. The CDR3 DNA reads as TGTGCCAGCAGCTTACAGGGTTGCCACGAGCAGTACTTC. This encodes CASSLQGCHEQYF.

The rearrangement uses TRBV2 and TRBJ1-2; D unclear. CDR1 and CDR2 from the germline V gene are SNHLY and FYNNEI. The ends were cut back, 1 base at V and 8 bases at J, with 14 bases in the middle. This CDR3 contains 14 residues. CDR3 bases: TGTGCCAGCAGTGAAGTGGCCTCGCTAGGAGGCTACACCTTC. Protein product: CASSEVASLGGYTF.

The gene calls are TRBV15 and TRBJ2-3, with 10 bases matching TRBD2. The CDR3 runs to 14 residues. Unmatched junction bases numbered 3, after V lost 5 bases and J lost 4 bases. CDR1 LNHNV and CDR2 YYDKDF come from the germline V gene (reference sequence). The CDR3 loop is CATSDLAGADTQYF. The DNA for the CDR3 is TGTGCCACCAGCGACCTAGCGGGGGCAGATACGCAGTATTTT.